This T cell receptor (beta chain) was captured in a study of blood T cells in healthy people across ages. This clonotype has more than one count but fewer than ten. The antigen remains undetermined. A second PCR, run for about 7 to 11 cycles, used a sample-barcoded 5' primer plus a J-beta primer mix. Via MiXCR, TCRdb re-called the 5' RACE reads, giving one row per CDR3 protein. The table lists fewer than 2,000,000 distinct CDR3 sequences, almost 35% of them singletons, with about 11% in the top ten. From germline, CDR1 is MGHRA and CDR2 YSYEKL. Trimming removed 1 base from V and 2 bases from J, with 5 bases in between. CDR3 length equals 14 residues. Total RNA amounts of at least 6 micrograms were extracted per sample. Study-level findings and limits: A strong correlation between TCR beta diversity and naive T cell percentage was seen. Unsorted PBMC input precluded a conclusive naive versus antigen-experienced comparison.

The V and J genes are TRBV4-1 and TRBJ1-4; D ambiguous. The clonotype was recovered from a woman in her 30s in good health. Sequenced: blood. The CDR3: CASSQVQTNEKLFF. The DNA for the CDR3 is TGCGCCAGCAGCCAAGTACAGACTAATGAAAAACTGTTTTTT.